Below, 16 T cell receptor beta chains from the same sample are listed, as sequenced in a study of early T cells in non-severe SARS-CoV-2 infection. TCRdb reprocessed the 5' RACE reads via MiXCR and lists one record per CDR3 protein. This sample has 20,000 to 25,000 distinct CDR3 sequences, with approximately 4.5% found just once. Sequenced sample: whole blood. These receptors all stem from an adult who was a healthcare worker with PCR-confirmed SARS-CoV-2 infection or an uninfected control (not recorded which).

This clonotype was seen at least ten times. The chain links TRBV20-1 to TRBJ2-2, with 10 bases that match TRBD2. Trimming at V came to 0 bases and at J to 3 bases, leaving 4 bases not matched to a gene. Per germline, CDR1 DFQATT and CDR2 SNEGSKA (reference sequence). The CDR3 consists of 16 residues. This chain's CDR3 is CSARDPLAGDTGELFF. CDR3 DNA sequence: TGCAGTGCTAGAGATCCGCTAGCGGGAGACACCGGGGAGCTGTTTTTT.

Comment on this clonotype: A much larger clone differs by one base, so this may be a read error. The chain carries TRBV12-5 and TRBJ2-1; D is unresolved. Germline lookup yields CDR1 LGHNT and CDR2 FRNRAP. The CDR3 totals 15 residues. Trimming took off 0 bases at V and 8 bases at J, with 14 bases between the two ends. The CDR3 spells CASGLVLPSADEQFF. The CDR3 region has the DNA TGTGCTAGTGGTTTGGTACTCCCCTCGGCGGATGAGCAGTTCTTC.

This clonotype counts as medium-sized. The chain combines TRBV13 with TRBJ2-3; the D gene could be TRBD1 or TRBD2 (5 bases each). Trimming removed 3 bases from V and 8 bases from J, with 9 bases in between. Per the germline V gene, CDR1 is PRHDT and CDR2 is FYEKMQ (reference sequence). The CDR3 sequence is 12 residues long. The CDR3 reads CASSLGVSTQYF. CDR3 bases: TGTGCCAGCAGCTTGGGGGTTAGTACGCAGTATTTT.

The J gene is TRBJ1-5, the V gene TRBV19, with D perhaps matching TRBD1 (6 bases). This CDR3 is built from 15 residues. Germline assignment: CDR1 LNHDA and CDR2 SQIVND (reference sequence). The V gene lost 4 bases and the J gene lost 1 base, with 11 bases spanning the gap. The CDR3 nucleotides are TGTGCCAGTAGTAATGGGGGCGGGAGCAATCAGCCCCAGCATTTT. Translating gives CASSNGGGSNQPQHF.

This clonotype was recorded at least ten times. The chain uses TRBV20-1 and TRBJ1-5; TRBD1 might be the D (5 bases). The CDR3 totals 16 residues. Germline CDR1 DFQATT, CDR2 SNEGSKA (reference sequence). V lost 4 bases and J lost 2, with 18 bases in between. The CDR3 nucleotides are TGCAGTGCTAAGGCGGGCGGGGCTATCGGCAATCAGCCCCAGCATTTT. This codes for CSAKAGGAIGNQPQHF.

This clonotype occurred many times. V is TRBV5-4 and J is TRBJ1-2, with D hard to call. From germline, CDR1 is SGHNT and CDR2 YYREEE (reference sequence). V lost 3 bases and J 8 bases, leaving 17 bases between the germline ends. The CDR3 has 14 residues. In DNA form, the CDR3 reads TGTGCCAGCAGCTCCTCCCGGGGAGGAAGAGGCTACACCTTC. Its protein is CASSSSRGGRGYTF. Full variable domain (remainder filled in from reference TRBV5-4 and TRBJ1-2): ETGVTQSPTHLIKTRGQQVTLRCSSQSGHNTVSWYQQALGQGPQFIFQYYREEENGRGNFPPRFSGLQFPNYSSELNVNALELDDSALYLCASSSSRGGRGYTFGSGTRLTVV.

The table lists this clonotype with many counts. The V gene is TRBV7-2, the J gene TRBJ2-1, with TRBD2 matching over 15 bases. Germline assignment: CDR1 SGHTA and CDR2 FQGNSA. The CDR3 consists of 16 residues. V dropped 1 base and J dropped 9; count of bases not matched to a gene: 4. The DNA of the CDR3 is TGTGCCAGCAGCTTAGAAGGGACTAGCGGGAGGTTTGAGCAGTTCTTC. This gives the protein CASSLEGTSGRFEQFF.

This clonotype has ten or more counts. This chain uses TRBV4-3 with TRBJ1-1; D might be TRBD1 (6 bases). Germline V CDR1 and CDR2: LGHNA, YSLEER. The CDR3 consists of 16 residues. Trimming removed 1 base at V and 0 bases at J, with 12 bases between. CDR3 amino acids: CASSQVRDILNTEAFF. As DNA, the CDR3 is TGCGCCAGCAGCCAAGTAAGGGACATCCTGAACACTGAAGCTTTCTTT.

This clonotype was seen a few times. The chain recombines TRBV6-5 with TRBJ2-5, with 8 bases aligning to TRBD2. From germline, CDR1 is MNHEY and CDR2 SVGAGI. V trimming: 6 bases; J trimming: 2 bases; junction bases outside the gene matches: 8. This CDR3 contains 15 residues. The CDR3 here is CASRLPGLGQETQYF. The CDR3 DNA is TGTGCCAGCAGGCTTCCGGGACTAGGTCAAGAGACCCAGTACTTC.

Ten or more counts support this clonotype. This chain joins TRBV20-1 and TRBJ2-1; 7 positions match TRBD2. With 3 bases clipped from V and 5 bases from J, the junction kept 10 bases outside the gene matches. CDR1 and CDR2 (germline): DFQATT, SNEGSKA (reference sequence). CDR3 length: 15 amino acids. The DNA for the CDR3 is TGCAGTGCTAGGGGAGACGGGAGGCTCAACAATGAGCAGTTCTTC. This codes for CSARGDGRLNNEQFF.

This clonotype was found many times. The chain joins TRBV29-1 to TRBJ1-3; 7 positions agree with TRBD1. This CDR3 spans 14 amino acids. J gave up 3 bases and V 7 bases, and 9 bases lay outside the gene matches. The germline V gene has CDR1 SQVTM and CDR2 ANQGSEA. The CDR3 spells CSASLGTDGNTIYF. The CDR3 DNA is TGCAGCGCTTCGCTCGGGACAGATGGAAACACCATATATTTT.

Ten or more counts support this clonotype. The chain links TRBV29-1 to TRBJ2-2; TRBD2 matches at 10 bases. Trimming at V came to 7 bases and at J to 1 base, leaving 9 bases not matched to a gene. This CDR3 is built from 16 residues. CDR1 SQVTM and CDR2 ANQGSEA come from the germline V gene. Written as DNA, the CDR3 is TGCAGCGCAGCTAGCGGGGGACTAAAGAACACCGGGGAGCTGTTTTTT. As protein: CSAASGGLKNTGELFF.

This clonotype came up many times. This chain uses TRBV9 with TRBJ2-1; TRBD2 might be the D (5 bases). Germline CDR1 SGDLS, CDR2 YYNGEE. V was clipped by 3 bases and J by 0 bases, with 13 bases between them. The CDR3 runs 16 residues. CDR3 sequence reads: CASSGISGFSYNEQFF. The CDR3 bases are TGTGCCAGCAGCGGCATTTCGGGGTTCTCCTACAATGAGCAGTTCTTC.

This clonotype appeared many times. J is TRBJ1-6 and V is TRBV15; 10 nucleotides agree with TRBD1. The V segment lost 0 bases and the J segment 7 bases; nucleotides outside the gene matches: 3. Per germline, CDR1 LNHNV and CDR2 YYDKDF (reference sequence). The CDR3 covers 16 residues. CDR3 sequence reads: CATSRDRTGGNSPLHF. The DNA for the CDR3 is TGTGCCACCAGCAGAGACCGGACAGGGGGAAATTCACCCCTCCACTTT.

This clonotype appeared many times. This chain uses TRBV28 with TRBJ2-1; 7 positions agree with TRBD2. The CDR3 totals 17 residues. V was pared by 10 bases and J by 0 bases, with 15 bases of the junction left unmatched. CDR1 and CDR2 (germline): MDHEN, SYDVKM. The CDR3 DNA reads TGTGCCACCACCGATGGGGGAGGGCCGAGCTCCTACAATGAGCAGTTCTTC. Translation: CATTDGGGPSSYNEQFF.

This clonotype occurred a few times. The J gene is TRBJ2-3, the V gene TRBV7-2; 7 bases agree with TRBD1. Germline CDR1 and CDR2: SGHTA and FQGNSA. This CDR3 contains 16 residues. With V trimmed by 1 base and J by 4 bases, 8 bases remained unmatched. The CDR3 region is CASSLVVTGTSDTQYF. CDR3 nucleotide sequence: TGTGCCAGCAGCTTAGTTGTGACAGGGACGTCAGATACGCAGTATTTT.